Following are 13 T cell receptor beta chains from one sample sequenced in a study of blood T cells in healthy people across ages. Alongside a J-beta primer mix, a sample-barcoded 5' primer served in a second PCR lasting about 6 to 11 cycles. TCRdb ran MiXCR on the 5' RACE reads and lists one entry per CDR3 protein. The table records some 1.5 million distinct CDR3 sequences, 25% to 30% of them present only once. The sample consisted of blood. Receptors were obtained from a woman younger than 45 in good health.

This rearrangement joins TRBV24-1 to TRBJ2-2; D unclear. The CDR3 length is 12 residues. Germline loops: CDR1 KGHDR, CDR2 SFDVKD. V dropped 6 bases and J dropped 1 base, with 2 bases sitting between them. Here the CDR3 reads CATSKNTGELFF. The CDR3, as DNA: TGTGCCACCAGTAAGAACACCGGGGAGCTGTTTTTT.

The chain employs TRBV30 and TRBJ2-3, with TRBD2 matching 8 bases. This CDR3 has 15 amino acids. From germline, CDR1 is GTSNPN and CDR2 SVGIG (reference sequence). With 8 bases clipped from V and 2 bases from J, the junction kept 12 bases outside the gene matches. The CDR3 is CAGDRLAGFTDTQYF. CDR3 sequence (DNA): TGTGCCGGGGATAGGCTAGCGGGTTTCACAGATACGCAGTATTTT.

The chain joins TRBV19 to TRBJ2-6, with 7 positions matching TRBD1. The CDR3 sequence is 16 residues long. V lost 6 bases, J lost 4 bases, and 9 bases stayed unmatched. The germline V gene has CDR1 LNHDA and CDR2 SQIVND (reference sequence). The CDR3 nucleotides are TGTGCCAGTAGAGACGGAACAGGGGCAGGGGCCAACGTCCTGACTTTC. This codes for CASRDGTGAGANVLTF.

This clonotype was counted a few times. The rearrangement uses TRBV5-6 and TRBJ2-5, with 8 bases fitting TRBD2. In germline, CDR1 is SGHDT, CDR2 YYEEEE. The CDR3 loop spans 13 amino acids. V lost 3 bases, J lost 5 bases, and 3 bases stayed unmatched. CDR3: CASSWGLVETQYF. CDR3 nucleotide sequence: TGTGCCAGCAGCTGGGGACTAGTTGAGACCCAGTACTTC.

V gene TRBV3-1 combines with J gene TRBJ1-4; D gene unclear. The CDR3 contains 12 residues. The V end was cut by 1 base, the J end by 11 bases, with 8 bases between. Germline V gene sequence: CDR1 LGHDT, CDR2 YNNKEL (reference sequence). The CDR3 sequence: CASSQGPSKLFF. CDR3 coding DNA: TGTGCCAGCAGCCAAGGCCCCTCGAAACTGTTTTTT. Using reference TRBV3-1 and TRBJ1-4 for the parts outside the CDR3, the full variable domain is DTAVSQTPKYLVTQMGNDKSIKCEQNLGHDTMYWYKQDSKKFLKIMFSYNNKELIINETVPNRFSPKSPDKAHLNLHINSLELGDSAVYFCASSQGPSKLFFGSGTQLSVL.

A few counts support this clonotype. This chain uses TRBV6-2 or TRBV6-3 with TRBJ2-5; D gene ambiguous. CDR3 size: 13 residues. V dropped 4 bases and J dropped 7 bases, with 13 bases sitting between them. Germline loops: CDR1 MNHEY, CDR2 SVGEGT. The CDR3 here is CASSFLSGGTQYF. CDR3 nucleotide sequence: TGTGCCAGCAGTTTCCTCAGTGGTGGGACCCAGTACTTC.

This clonotype occurred many times. The gene calls are TRBV29-1 and TRBJ2-4, with D perhaps matching TRBD1 or TRBD2 (5 bases each). In germline, CDR1 is SQVTM, CDR2 ANQGSEA. Trimming took 4 bases from V and 8 from J, leaving 15 bases between them. The CDR3 spans 13 residues. CDR3 loop: CSVGRGPGDIQYF. CDR3 DNA: TGCAGCGTTGGAAGGGGACCCGGGGACATTCAGTACTTC.

This chain joins TRBV5-1 and TRBJ2-4, with D hard to call. Germline V gene data show CDR1 as SGHRS and CDR2 as YFSETQ. With 1 base removed from V and 2 bases from J, the gap between germline ends came to 7 bases. This CDR3 spans 14 amino acids. The CDR3 loop reads CASSLLGTKNIQYF. The CDR3 DNA reads TGCGCCAGCAGCTTGCTAGGGACCAAAAACATTCAGTACTTC.

V is TRBV15 and J is TRBJ2-1, with D unresolved. V shed 0 bases and J shed 13 bases, with 16 bases lying between them. Germline CDR1 and CDR2: LNHNV and YYDKDF (reference sequence). This CDR3 comprises 14 residues. The CDR3 DNA reads TGTGCCACCAGCAGAGATTTCGCTCAAGAGACCCAGTTCTTC. This codes for CATSRDFAQETQFF.

The DNA of the CDR3 is TGTGCCAGCACCTCCGGGTTGGGTGCAGATACGCAGTATTTT. It translates to CASTSGLGADTQYF. The V call is TRBV5-5, the J call TRBJ2-3; D gene unclear. Trimming shortened V by 6 bases and J by 4 bases, and 15 bases separated the two germline ends. Germline V gives CDR1 SGHKS, CDR2 YYEKEE (reference sequence). The CDR3 length is 14 residues.

With respect to this clonotype: This may arise from a read error, as a much more abundant clone is one base away. The rearrangement joins TRBV20-1 to TRBJ2-1, with 8 nucleotides matching TRBD1. Germline CDR1 is DFQATT and CDR2 is SNEGSKA (reference sequence). The CDR3 has 15 amino acids. CDR3 sequence: CSASWTGPSYSEQFF. Written as DNA, the CDR3 is TGCAGTGCTTCGTGGACAGGGCCTTCCTACAGTGAGCAGTTCTTC.

About this clonotype itself: This may stem from a read error, because a much larger clone lies one nucleotide away. The V call is TRBV5-1, the J call TRBJ2-5; D may be TRBD2 (6 bases). Germline CDR1 is SGHRS and CDR2 is YFSETQ. The CDR3 loop spans 15 amino acids. The DNA for the CDR3 is TGCGCCAACAGCGGGTCGGCGACAGTGCAGGAGACCCAGTACTTC. This encodes CANSGSATVQETQYF.

The chain has TRBV20-1 and TRBJ1-1; no clear D. V lost 2 bases and J 0 bases, leaving 16 bases between the germline ends. The CDR3 is 16 residues long. Germline V gene lookup returns CDR1 DFQATT and CDR2 SNEGSKA (reference sequence). The CDR3 loop reads CSARPPAETMNTEAFF. CDR3 sequence (DNA): TGCAGTGCTAGACCCCCCGCAGAAACTATGAACACTGAAGCTTTCTTT.